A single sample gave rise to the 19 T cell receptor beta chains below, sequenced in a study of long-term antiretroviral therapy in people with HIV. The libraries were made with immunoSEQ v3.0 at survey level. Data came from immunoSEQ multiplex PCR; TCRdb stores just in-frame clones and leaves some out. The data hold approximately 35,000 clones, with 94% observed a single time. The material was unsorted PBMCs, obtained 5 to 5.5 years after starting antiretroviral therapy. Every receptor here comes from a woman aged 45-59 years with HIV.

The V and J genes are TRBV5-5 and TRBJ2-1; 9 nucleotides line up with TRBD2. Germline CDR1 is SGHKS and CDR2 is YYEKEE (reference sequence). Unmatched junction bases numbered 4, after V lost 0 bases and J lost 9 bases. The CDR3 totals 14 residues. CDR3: CASSLEPGLAEQFF. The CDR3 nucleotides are TGTGCCAGCAGCTTGGAACCGGGACTAGCTGAGCAGTTCTTC.

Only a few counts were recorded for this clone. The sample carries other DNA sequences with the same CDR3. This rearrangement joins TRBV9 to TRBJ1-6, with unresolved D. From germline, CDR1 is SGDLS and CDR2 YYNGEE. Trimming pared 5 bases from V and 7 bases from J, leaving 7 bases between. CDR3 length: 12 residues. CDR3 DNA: TGTGCCAGCAGGACCGGGAATTCACCCCTCCACTTT. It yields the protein CASRTGNSPLHF.

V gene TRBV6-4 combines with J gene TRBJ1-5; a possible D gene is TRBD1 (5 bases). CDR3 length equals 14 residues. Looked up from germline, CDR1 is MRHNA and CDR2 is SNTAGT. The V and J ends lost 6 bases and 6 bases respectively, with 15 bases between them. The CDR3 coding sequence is TGTGCCAGCAGCCCCGGGGGGGGAGGTCAGCCCCAGCATTTT. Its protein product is CASSPGGGGQPQHF.

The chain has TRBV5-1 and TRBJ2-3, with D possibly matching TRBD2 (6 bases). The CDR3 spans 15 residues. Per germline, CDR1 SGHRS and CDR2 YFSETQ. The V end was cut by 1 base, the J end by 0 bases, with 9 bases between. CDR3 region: CASSLLGRSTDTQYF. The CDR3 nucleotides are TGCGCCAGCAGCTTGTTGGGGAGGAGCACAGATACGCAGTATTTT. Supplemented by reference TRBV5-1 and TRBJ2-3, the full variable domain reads KAGVTQTPRYLIKTRGQQVTLSCSPISGHRSVSWYQQTPGQGLQFLFEYFSETQRNKGNFPGRFSGRQFSNSRSEMNVSTLELGDSALYLCASSLLGRSTDTQYFGPGTRLTVL.

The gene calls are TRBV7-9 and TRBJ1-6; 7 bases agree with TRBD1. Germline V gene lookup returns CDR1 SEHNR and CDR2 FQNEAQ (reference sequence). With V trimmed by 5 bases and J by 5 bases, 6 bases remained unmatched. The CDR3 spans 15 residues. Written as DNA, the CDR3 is TGTGCCAGCAGCGCGCCGGGACAGCATAATTCACCCCTCCACTTT. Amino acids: CASSAPGQHNSPLHF.

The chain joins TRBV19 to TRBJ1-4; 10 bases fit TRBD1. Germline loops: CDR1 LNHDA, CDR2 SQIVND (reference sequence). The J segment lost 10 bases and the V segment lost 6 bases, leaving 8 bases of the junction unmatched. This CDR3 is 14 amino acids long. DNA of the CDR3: TGTGCCAGTAGCGATGACCGGGACAGGGGAAAACTGTTTTTT. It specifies CASSDDRDRGKLFF. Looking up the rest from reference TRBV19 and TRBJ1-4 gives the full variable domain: DGGITQSPKYLFRKEGQNVTLSCEQNLNHDAMYWYRQDPGQGLRLIYYSQIVNDFQKGDIAEGYSVSREKKESFPLTVTSAQKNPTAFYLCASSDDRDRGKLFFGSGTQLSVL.

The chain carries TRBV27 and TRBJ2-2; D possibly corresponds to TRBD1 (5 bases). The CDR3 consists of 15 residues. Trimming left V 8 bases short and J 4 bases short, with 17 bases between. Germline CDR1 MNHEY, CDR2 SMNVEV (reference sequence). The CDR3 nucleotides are TGTGCCAGCTCCCTCACCCAGGGCTTCACCGGGGAGCTGTTTTTT. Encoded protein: CASSLTQGFTGELFF.

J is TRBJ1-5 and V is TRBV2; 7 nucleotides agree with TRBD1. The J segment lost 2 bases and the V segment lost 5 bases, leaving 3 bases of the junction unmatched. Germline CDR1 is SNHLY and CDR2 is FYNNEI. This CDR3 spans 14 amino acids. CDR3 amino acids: CASSIDRGNQPQHF. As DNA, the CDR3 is TGTGCCAGCAGTATTGACAGGGGCAATCAGCCCCAGCATTTT.

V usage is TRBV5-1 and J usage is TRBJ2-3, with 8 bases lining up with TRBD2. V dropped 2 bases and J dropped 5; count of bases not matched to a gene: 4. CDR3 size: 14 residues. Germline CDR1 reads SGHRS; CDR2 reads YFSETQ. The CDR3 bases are TGCGCCAGCAGCTTAGGCGGGGGGTTAGATACGCAGTATTTT. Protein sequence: CASSLGGGLDTQYF.

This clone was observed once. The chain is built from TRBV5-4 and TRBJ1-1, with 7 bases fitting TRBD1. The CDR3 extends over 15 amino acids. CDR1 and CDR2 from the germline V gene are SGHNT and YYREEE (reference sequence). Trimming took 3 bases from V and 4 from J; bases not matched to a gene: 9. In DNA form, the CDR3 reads TGTGCCAGCAGCTCGTTTGACAGGGTGGGCACTGAAGCTTTCTTT. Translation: CASSSFDRVGTEAFF.

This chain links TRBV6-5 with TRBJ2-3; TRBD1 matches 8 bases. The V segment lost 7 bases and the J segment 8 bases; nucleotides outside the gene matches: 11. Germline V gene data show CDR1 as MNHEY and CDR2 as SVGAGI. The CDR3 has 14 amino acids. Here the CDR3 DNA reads TGTGCCAGCATTCCGGACAGGGAAAGGGGTACGCAGTATTTT. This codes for CASIPDRERGTQYF.

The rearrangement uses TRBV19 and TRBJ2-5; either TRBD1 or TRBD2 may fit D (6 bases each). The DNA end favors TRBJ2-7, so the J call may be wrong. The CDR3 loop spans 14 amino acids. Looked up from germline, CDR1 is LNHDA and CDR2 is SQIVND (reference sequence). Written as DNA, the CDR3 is TGTGCCAGTAGTATCGGGGGCCGCTCCTACGAGCAGTACTTC. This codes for CASSIGGRSYEQYF.

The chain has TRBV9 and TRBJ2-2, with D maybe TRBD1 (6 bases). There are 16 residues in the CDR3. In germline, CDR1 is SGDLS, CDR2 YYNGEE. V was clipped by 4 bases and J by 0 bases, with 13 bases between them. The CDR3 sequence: CASSPRRQANTGELFF. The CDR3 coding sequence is TGTGCCAGCAGCCCCCGTCGACAGGCGAACACCGGGGAGCTGTTTTTT. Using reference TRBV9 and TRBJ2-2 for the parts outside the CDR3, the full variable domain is DSGVTQTPKHLITATGQRVTLRCSPRSGDLSVYWYQQSLDQGLQFLIQYYNGEERAKGNILERFSAQQFPDLHSELNLSSLELGDSALYFCASSPRRQANTGELFFGEGSRLTVL.

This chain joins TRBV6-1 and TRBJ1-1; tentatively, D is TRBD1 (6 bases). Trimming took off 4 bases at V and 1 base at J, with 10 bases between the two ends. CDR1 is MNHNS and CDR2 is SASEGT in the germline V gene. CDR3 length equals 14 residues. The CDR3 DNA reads TGTGCCAGCAGTGTAAGGGGGGGGAACACTGAAGCTTTCTTT. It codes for CASSVRGGNTEAFF.

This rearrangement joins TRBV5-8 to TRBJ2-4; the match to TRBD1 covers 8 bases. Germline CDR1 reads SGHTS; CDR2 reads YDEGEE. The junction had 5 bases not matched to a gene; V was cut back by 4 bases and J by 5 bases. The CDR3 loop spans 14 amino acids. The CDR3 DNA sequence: TGTGCCAGCAGCCCGGCGGACAGGGAAAACATTCAGTACTTC. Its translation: CASSPADRENIQYF.

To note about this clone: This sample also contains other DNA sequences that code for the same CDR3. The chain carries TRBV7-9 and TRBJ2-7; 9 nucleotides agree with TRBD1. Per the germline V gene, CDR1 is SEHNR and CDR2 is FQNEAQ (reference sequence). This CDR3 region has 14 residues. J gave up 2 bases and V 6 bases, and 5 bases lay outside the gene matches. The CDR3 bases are TGTGCCAGCAGTTTGGGGACAGGGCCCTACGAGCAGTACTTC. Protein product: CASSLGTGPYEQYF. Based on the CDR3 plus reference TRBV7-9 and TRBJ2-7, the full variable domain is DTGVSQNPRHKITKRGQNVTFRCDPISEHNRLYWYRQTLGQGPEFLTYFQNEAQLEKSRLLSDRFSAERPKGSFSTLEIQRTEQGDSAMYLCASSLGTGPYEQYFGPGTRLTVT.

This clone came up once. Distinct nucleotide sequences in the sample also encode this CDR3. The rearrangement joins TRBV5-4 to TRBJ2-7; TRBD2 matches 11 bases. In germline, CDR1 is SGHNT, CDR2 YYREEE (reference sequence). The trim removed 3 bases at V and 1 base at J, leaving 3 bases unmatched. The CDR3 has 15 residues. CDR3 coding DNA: TGTGCCAGCAGCTCCACTAGCGGGGGATCCTACGAGCAGTACTTC. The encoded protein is CASSSTSGGSYEQYF.

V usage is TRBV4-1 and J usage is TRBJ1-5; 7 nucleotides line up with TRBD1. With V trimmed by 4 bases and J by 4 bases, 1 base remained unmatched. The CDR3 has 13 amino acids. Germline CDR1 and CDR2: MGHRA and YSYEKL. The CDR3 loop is CASSRDRNQPQHF. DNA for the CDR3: TGCGCCAGCAGCCGGGACAGAAATCAGCCCCAGCATTTT.

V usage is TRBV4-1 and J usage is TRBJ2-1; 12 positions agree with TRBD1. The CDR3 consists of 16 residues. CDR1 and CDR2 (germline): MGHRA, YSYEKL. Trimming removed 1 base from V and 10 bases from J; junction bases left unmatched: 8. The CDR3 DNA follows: TGCGCCAGCAGCCAAGCTCCGGGACAGGGGGCCTGGGAGCAGTTCTTC. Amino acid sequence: CASSQAPGQGAWEQFF.